A single sample is the source of the 20 T cell receptor beta chains below, sequenced in a study of neurological immune-mediated disorders. TCRdb re-derived calls from the 5' RACE reads in MiXCR, one entry per CDR3 protein. This table holds more than 100,000 distinct CDR3 sequences, 10% to 12% found once. Time point reported: longitudinal time-point 3. The sequenced material came from PBMCs. Every receptor here comes from a female donor with HTLV-1-associated myelopathy (HAM/TSP).

This clonotype showed up many times. This rearrangement joins TRBV3-1 to TRBJ2-1, with TRBD1 as a possible D gene (6 bases). With 0 bases removed from V and 8 bases from J, the gap between germline ends came to 14 bases. The CDR3 sequence is 15 residues long. Germline loops: CDR1 LGHDT, CDR2 YNNKEL (reference sequence). This CDR3 is CASSQEGARRDEQFF. CDR3 bases: TGTGCCAGCAGCCAAGAGGGGGCCCGCCGTGATGAGCAGTTCTTC.

V gene TRBV5-1 combines with J gene TRBJ2-7; either TRBD1 or TRBD2 may fit D (6 bases each). V was clipped by 6 bases and J by 3 bases, with 19 bases between them. The CDR3 length is 15 residues. Germline values: CDR1 SGHRS, CDR2 YFSETQ. The CDR3 is CASTTTGGGGYEQYF. The CDR3 DNA sequence: TGCGCCAGCACCACAACCGGAGGGGGTGGCTACGAGCAGTACTTC.

In its sample, this clonotype ranks as medium-sized. The chain couples TRBV20-1 to TRBJ2-3; possible D gene TRBD1, 5 bases. The CDR3 sequence is 11 residues long. Germline V lookup: CDR1 DFQATT, CDR2 SNEGSKA (reference sequence). V shed 4 bases and J shed 6 bases, with 8 bases lying between them. The CDR3 DNA reads TGCAGTGCTATCAGGGCGGATACGCAGTATTTT. Translating gives CSAIRADTQYF.

Remarks on this clonotype: A read error may produce the germline difference seen at one junction end. Here the CDR3 reads CASRATWYTRELFF. The CDR3 DNA is TGTGCCAGCAGGGCGACGTGGTACACCAGGGAGCTGTTTTTT. The chain employs TRBV27 and TRBJ2-2, with no clear D. The CDR3 extends over 14 amino acids. Germline-derived CDR1 and CDR2 are MNHEY and SMNVEV (reference sequence).

This clonotype was seen many times. This chain connects TRBV24-1 to TRBJ2-2; D is uncertain. Trimming cost V 5 bases and J 4 bases, with 7 bases left between them. Germline CDR1 reads KGHDR; CDR2 reads SFDVKD. The CDR3 length is 13 residues. CDR3 protein: CATSVGVTGELFF. The CDR3 region has the DNA TGTGCCACCAGTGTCGGAGTCACCGGGGAGCTGTTTTTT.

This clonotype was counted many times. The chain carries TRBV5-1 and TRBJ2-3, with 7 bases that match TRBD1. V lost 4 bases, J lost 2 bases, and 10 bases stayed unmatched. CDR1 and CDR2 (germline): SGHRS, YFSETQ. The CDR3 runs 16 residues. CDR3 sequence: CASSHRGFINTDTQYF. The CDR3 DNA sequence: TGCGCCAGCAGCCACAGGGGCTTCATCAACACAGATACGCAGTATTTT.

This clonotype has at least ten counts. The chain uses TRBV4-1 and TRBJ2-1; D might be TRBD2 (6 bases). The CDR3 is made up of 15 amino acids. V lost 3 bases, J lost 7 bases, and 16 bases lay in between. Germline V gene data show CDR1 as MGHRA and CDR2 as YSYEKL. For the CDR3, the DNA is TGCGCCAGCAGCCAGGGGGGTTACCCCACAAATGAGCAGTTCTTC. Its translation is CASSQGGYPTNEQFF.

The chain combines TRBV28 with TRBJ2-7, with 8 nucleotides matching TRBD1. The V gene's germline CDR1 is MDHEN and CDR2 SYDVKM. CDR3 length equals 15 residues. The junction had 17 bases not matched to a gene; V was cut back by 5 bases and J by 11 bases. This CDR3 reads CASSPLGQGDYEKYF. The CDR3 DNA reads as TGTGCCAGCAGTCCCCTAGGACAGGGAGACTACGAAAAGTACTTC.

Worth noting for this clonotype: Since a much larger clone is just one base distant, this may be a read error. The chain recombines TRBV5-1 with TRBJ2-5, with D hard to call. CDR1 is SGHRS and CDR2 is YFSETQ in the germline V gene. The ends were cut back, 6 bases at V and 4 bases at J, with 10 bases in the middle. The CDR3 consists of 12 residues. The CDR3 region is CASITQGETQYF. DNA of the CDR3: TGCGCCAGCATCACACAAGGAGAGACCCAGTACTTC.

This clonotype appeared a few times. The V and J genes are TRBV7-9 and TRBJ2-3; TRBD2 matches 11 bases. J was trimmed by 1 base and V by 5 bases; bases with no gene match: 11. The germline gives CDR1 SEHNR, CDR2 FQNEAQ (reference sequence). CDR3 size: 18 residues. The CDR3 DNA is TGTGCCAGCAGCCCGAGCGTAGCGGGGGGGCCGGGCACAGATACGCAGTATTTT. Translated, it gives CASSPSVAGGPGTDTQYF. Together with reference TRBV7-9 and TRBJ2-3, the CDR3 gives the full variable domain: DTGVSQNPRHKITKRGQNVTFRCDPISEHNRLYWYRQTLGQGPEFLTYFQNEAQLEKSRLLSDRFSAERPKGSFSTLEIQRTEQGDSAMYLCASSPSVAGGPGTDTQYFGPGTRLTVL.

This clonotype was counted ten times or more. The chain has TRBV12-3 or TRBV12-4 and TRBJ1-1; unclear D gene. Trimming left V 5 bases short and J 2 bases short, with 12 bases between. The CDR3 is 14 residues long. The CDR3 reads CASSRTGINTEAFF. CDR3 bases: TGTGCCAGCAGTCGGACTGGGATAAACACTGAAGCTTTCTTT.

This clonotype was counted at least ten times. The chain recombines TRBV6-2 or TRBV6-3 with TRBJ2-7; perhaps D is TRBD1 or TRBD2 (5 bases each). CDR1 MNHEY and CDR2 SVGEGT come from the germline V gene. V lost 0 bases and J lost 6, with 18 bases in between. The CDR3 extends over 16 amino acids. CDR3 sequence reads: CASSYSRGTLGTEQYF. For the CDR3, the DNA is TGTGCCAGCAGTTACTCGAGGGGCACCCTGGGTACCGAGCAGTACTTC.

This clonotype occurred many times. This chain connects TRBV20-1 to TRBJ2-3; D is uncertain. This CDR3 contains 14 residues. The V end lost 1 base, the J end lost 1 base, and 9 bases lay between the germline ends. In germline, CDR1 is DFQATT, CDR2 SNEGSKA (reference sequence). CDR3 protein: CSARVHGRTDTQYF. In DNA form, the CDR3 reads TGCAGTGCTAGAGTTCACGGACGCACAGATACGCAGTATTTT.

This clonotype has ten or more counts. The gene calls are TRBV28 and TRBJ2-7; TRBD2 might be the D (5 bases). The CDR3 extends over 14 amino acids. CDR1 is MDHEN and CDR2 is SYDVKM in the germline V gene. Trimming took off 7 bases at V and 4 bases at J, with 17 bases between the two ends. As DNA, the CDR3 is TGTGCCAGCACCACCCCCACGGGGTTGTACGAGCAGTACTTC. It is translated as CASTTPTGLYEQYF.

This clonotype was counted ten times or more. This chain links TRBV10-3 with TRBJ1-3; 7 bases map to TRBD1. Germline CDR1 ENHRY, CDR2 SYGVKD. The CDR3 contains 12 residues. Here the CDR3 reads CATREGANTIYF. CDR3 DNA: TGTGCTACTAGAGAGGGGGCAAACACCATATATTTT.

This clonotype showed up many times. The V and J genes are TRBV6-1 and TRBJ2-1, with 7 bases aligning to TRBD1. The CDR3 has 16 amino acids. With V trimmed by 1 base and J by 3 bases, 6 bases remained unmatched. CDR1 MNHNS and CDR2 SASEGT come from the germline V gene. The CDR3 region is CASSEGPTGYYNEQFF. Written as DNA, the CDR3 is TGTGCCAGCAGTGAAGGGCCGACAGGGTACTACAATGAGCAGTTCTTC.

This clonotype was counted ten times or more. The V call is TRBV6-5, the J call TRBJ2-3; 7 nucleotides align to TRBD1. CDR3 length equals 15 residues. Unmatched junction bases numbered 7, after V lost 2 bases and J lost 5 bases. Germline CDR1 MNHEY, CDR2 SVGAGI. The CDR3 reads CASSYRGRAGDTQYF. DNA for the CDR3: TGTGCCAGCAGTTACAGGGGGCGAGCCGGAGATACGCAGTATTTT.

This clonotype was found many times. V gene TRBV5-1 combines with J gene TRBJ2-7; 8 positions agree with TRBD2. The CDR3 covers 15 residues. V dropped 4 bases and J dropped 0; count of bases not matched to a gene: 6. Germline-derived CDR1 and CDR2 are SGHRS and YFSETQ. This chain's CDR3 is CASSPGGVSSYEQYF. Here the CDR3 DNA reads TGCGCCAGCAGCCCCGGGGGGGTGAGCTCCTACGAGCAGTACTTC.

This clonotype was observed a few times. The chain links TRBV7-9 to TRBJ1-4; 8 nucleotides match TRBD1. Per germline, CDR1 SEHNR and CDR2 FQNEAQ (reference sequence). J lost 6 bases, V lost 4 bases, and 4 bases had no gene match. The CDR3 contains 14 residues. The CDR3 DNA reads TGTGCCAGCAGCTCCGGGACAGGTGATGAAAAACTGTTTTTT. Its protein is CASSSGTGDEKLFF.

This clonotype was seen ten or more times. The chain carries TRBV5-1 and TRBJ2-3; D is possibly TRBD1 (6 bases). Germline V lookup: CDR1 SGHRS, CDR2 YFSETQ. V was pared by 3 bases and J by 2 bases, with 16 bases between. This CDR3 is built from 16 residues. The CDR3 spells CASSSGTRKSTDTQYF. In DNA form, the CDR3 reads TGCGCCAGCAGCTCCGGGACACGGAAGTCCACAGATACGCAGTATTTT.